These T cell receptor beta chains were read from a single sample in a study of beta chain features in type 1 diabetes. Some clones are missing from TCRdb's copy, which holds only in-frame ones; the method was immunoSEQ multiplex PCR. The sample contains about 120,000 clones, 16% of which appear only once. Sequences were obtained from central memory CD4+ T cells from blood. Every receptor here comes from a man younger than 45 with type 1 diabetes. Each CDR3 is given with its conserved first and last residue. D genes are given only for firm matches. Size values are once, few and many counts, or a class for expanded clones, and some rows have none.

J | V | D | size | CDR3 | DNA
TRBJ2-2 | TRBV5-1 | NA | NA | CASSSSGTKNTGELFF | TGCGCCAGCAGCTCATCCGGGACGAAGAACACCGGGGAGCTGTTTTTT
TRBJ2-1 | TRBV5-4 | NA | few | CASSLPSGWKNEQFF | TGTGCCAGCAGCTTGCCGTCAGGGTGGAAGAATGAGCAGTTCTTC
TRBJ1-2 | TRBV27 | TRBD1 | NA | CASSAPGQGAGGYTF | TGTGCCAGCAGCGCACCGGGACAGGGGGCTGGAGGCTACACCTTC
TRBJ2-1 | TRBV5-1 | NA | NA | CASSLADPSYNEQFF | TGCGCCAGCAGCTTAGCAGACCCCTCCTACAATGAGCAGTTCTTC
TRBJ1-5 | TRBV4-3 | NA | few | CASSQEGQSQPQHF | TGCGCCAGCAGCCAAGAGGGTCAGAGTCAGCCCCAGCATTTT
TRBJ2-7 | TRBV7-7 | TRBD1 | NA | CASSPGQGGGYEQYF | TGTGCTAGCAGCCCGGGACAGGGAGGCGGTTACGAGCAGTACTTC
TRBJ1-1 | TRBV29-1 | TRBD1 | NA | CSVPDREDTEAFF | TGCAGCGTTCCGGACAGGGAGGACACTGAAGCTTTCTTT
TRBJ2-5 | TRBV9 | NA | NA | CASSQAPQETQYF | TGTGCCAGCAGCCAGGCTCCACAAGAGACCCAGTACTTC
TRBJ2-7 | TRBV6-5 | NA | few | CATSARGSGEQYF | TGTGCCACTTCTGCCAGGGGATCGGGAGAGCAGTACTTC
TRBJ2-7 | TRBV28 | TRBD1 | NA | CASSTTGYEQYF | TGTGCCAGCAGCACGACAGGGTACGAGCAGTACTTC
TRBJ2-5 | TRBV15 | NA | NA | CATSRDHRKETQYF | TGTGCCACCAGCAGAGATCACCGAAAGGAGACCCAGTACTTC
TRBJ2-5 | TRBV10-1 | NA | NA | CASAILETQYF | TGCGCCAGCGCGATACTGGAGACCCAGTACTTC
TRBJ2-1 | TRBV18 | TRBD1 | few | CASSQGQGGSYNEQFF | TGTGCCAGCTCACAAGGACAGGGCGGATCCTACAATGAGCAGTTCTTC
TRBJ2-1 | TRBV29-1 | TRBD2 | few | CSVLRLAGGDNEQFF | TGCAGCGTACTACGTCTAGCGGGGGGTGACAATGAGCAGTTCTTC
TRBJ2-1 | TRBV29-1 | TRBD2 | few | CSGTTSVSYNEQFF | TGCAGCGGGACGACTAGCGTATCCTACAATGAGCAGTTCTTC
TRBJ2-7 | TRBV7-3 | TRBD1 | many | CASSAGTGLEQYF | TGTGCCAGCAGCGCCGGGACAGGCTTAGAGCAGTACTTC
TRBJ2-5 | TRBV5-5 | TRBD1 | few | CASSLTGGEETQYF | TGTGCCAGCAGCTTGACAGGGGGCGAAGAGACCCAGTACTTC
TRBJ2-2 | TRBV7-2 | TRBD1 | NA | CASSSNRGPAGELFF | TGTGCCAGCAGCAGCAACAGGGGGCCGGCCGGGGAGCTGTTTTTT
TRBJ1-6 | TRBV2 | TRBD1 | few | CASSARQGSSPLHF | TGTGCCAGCAGTGCGAGACAGGGGTCTTCACCCCTCCACTTT
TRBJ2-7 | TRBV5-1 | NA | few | CASSLDGTYEQYF | TGCGCCAGCAGCTTGGACGGCACCTACGAGCAGTACTTC
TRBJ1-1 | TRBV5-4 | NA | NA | CASSLGQKNTEAFF | TGTGCCAGCAGCTTAGGACAAAAAAACACTGAAGCTTTCTTT
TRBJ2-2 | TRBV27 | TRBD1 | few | CASSLSQQGAGELFF | TGTGCCAGCAGTTTATCGCAACAGGGGGCCGGGGAGCTGTTTTTT
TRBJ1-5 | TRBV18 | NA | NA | CASSLLLNQPQHF | TGTGCCAGCTCACTCCTTTTGAATCAGCCCCAGCATTTT
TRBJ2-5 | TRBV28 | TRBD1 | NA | CASSSLGQGLTQYF | TGTGCCAGCAGTTCGTTGGGACAGGGCTTGACCCAGTACTTC
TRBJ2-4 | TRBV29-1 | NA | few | CSVERQGGNIQYF | TGCAGCGTTGAACGGCAGGGCGGAAACATTCAGTACTTC
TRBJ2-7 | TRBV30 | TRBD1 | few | CARSTGSHEQYF | TGTGCCAGATCGACAGGGAGCCACGAGCAGTACTTC
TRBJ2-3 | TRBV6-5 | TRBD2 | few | CASSRGGAGTDTQYF | TGTGCCAGCAGCCGCGGGGGGGCCGGCACAGATACGCAGTATTTT
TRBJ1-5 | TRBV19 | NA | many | CASSITSAGAGQPQHF | TGTGCCAGTAGTATAACATCGGCAGGGGCAGGTCAGCCCCAGCATTTT
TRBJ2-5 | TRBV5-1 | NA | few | CASSFHLTGLQETQYF | TGCGCCAGCAGCTTTCACCTTACAGGGCTCCAAGAGACCCAGTACTTC
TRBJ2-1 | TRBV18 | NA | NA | CASSPWTGRDEQFF | TGTGCCAGCTCACCTTGGACAGGGAGGGATGAGCAGTTCTTC